This paragraph covers one T cell receptor (beta chain) sequence. Its antigen is still unknown. The study ran its PCR with 60 Vbeta and 13 Jbeta primers. This table comes from immunoSEQ multiplex PCR, and its TCRdb copy is limited to in-frame clones, with some not included. Of roughly 120,000 clones in the sample, roughly 71% were seen once. The record originates from a study of cytomegalovirus exposure and HLA in healthy donors. The study, taken as a whole, reports: Earlier analysis found most TCR beta V segments productive about 87% or about 30% of the time.

The CDR3 sequence is 11 residues long. CDR1 is DFQATT, CDR2 SNEGSKA, per germline (reference sequence). Deletions cut 5 bases from V and 8 bases from J, with 10 bases between. This chain connects TRBV20-1 to TRBJ2-4; D is unclear. This TCR was recovered from a woman in her 50s in good health and CMV-seropositive. The sequencing sample was made of PBMCs. CDR3 protein: CSAHYGDIQYF. CDR3 DNA: TGCAGTGCTCATTACGGTGACATTCAGTACTTC.